The 19 T cell receptor beta chains in this list originate from one sample, sequenced in a study of T cells in Graves' hyperthyroidism and ophthalmopathy. Amplified TCR beta CDR3 regions derived from RNA transcripts. The study used the HTBI primer set for a first-round RT-PCR of the TCR CDR3. TCRdb re-called the multiplex PCR reads through MiXCR, storing one row per CDR3 protein. Of a few hundred thousand distinct CDR3 sequences in the sample, around a sixth are singletons; the top ten hold 40%. The specimen was blood. The source of these receptors is a man aged 18 to 29 with Graves' ophthalmopathy.

Of note for this clonotype: A much larger clonotype is one base distant, so this may be a read error. The rearrangement links TRBV7-3 to TRBJ2-1, with 12 bases identical to TRBD2. CDR1 SGHTA and CDR2 FQGTGA come from the germline V gene. The CDR3 loop spans 16 amino acids. CDR3 sequence: CVSSPGGTSGYNEQFF. The CDR3 DNA reads TGTGTCAGCAGCCCGGGCGGGACTAGCGGGTACAATGAGCAGTTCTTC.

This clonotype was observed a handful of times. The CDR3 loop reads CASSQSPPGASYNEQFF. The DNA for the CDR3 is TGCGCCAGCAGCCAATCTCCCCCCGGCGCCTCTTACAATGAGCAGTTCTTC. The chain is built from TRBV4-1 and TRBJ2-1; D not certain. Germline V gives CDR1 MGHRA, CDR2 YSYEKL. The CDR3 consists of 17 residues. V was shortened by 2 bases and J by 4 bases, with 18 bases between the two germline ends.

This clonotype was detected many times. The chain links TRBV7-3 to TRBJ1-3; no definite D call. CDR3 size: 16 residues. V dropped 4 bases and J dropped 0 bases, with 13 bases sitting between them. Germline V gives CDR1 SGHTA, CDR2 FQGTGA. CDR3 in amino acids: CASSSMTRDSGNTIYF. The CDR3 DNA sequence: TGTGCCAGCAGCTCGATGACCCGTGACTCTGGAAACACCATATATTTT.

This clonotype was observed a handful of times. The chain carries TRBV7-2 and TRBJ2-1, with no clear D. CDR1 is SGHTA, CDR2 FQGNSA, per germline. The CDR3 length is 13 residues. Deletions cut 10 bases from V and 0 bases from J, with 10 bases between. CDR3 sequence reads: CATSRSSYNEQFF. The CDR3 DNA sequence: TGTGCCACAAGCAGATCCTCCTACAATGAGCAGTTCTTC.

Points on this clonotype: A read error may be the cause here, since a much bigger clone is one base away. The chain recombines TRBV20-1 with TRBJ2-1, with D hard to call. Germline V gene data show CDR1 as DFQATT and CDR2 as SNEGSKA (reference sequence). Trimming removed 5 bases from V and 4 bases from J, with 6 bases in between. The CDR3 sequence is 11 residues long. The CDR3 nucleotides read TGCAGTGCTGGGAAGTACAATGAGCAGTTCTTC. The encoded protein is CSAGKYNEQFF.

In DNA, the CDR3 is TGTGCCAGTACTCCCGGTGGAGGTAGTTGGGGGAAGTACACTGAAGCTTTCTTT. It encodes CASTPGGGSWGKYTEAFF. The rearrangement joins TRBV19 to TRBJ1-1, with a possible D match to TRBD1 (5 bases). CDR1 is LNHDA and CDR2 is SQIVND in the germline V gene (reference sequence). V lost 7 bases and J lost 3, with 27 bases in between. This CDR3 spans 18 amino acids.

This clonotype was recorded many times. This rearrangement joins TRBV7-9 to TRBJ1-2, with 7 positions matching TRBD1. Germline CDR1 SEHNR, CDR2 FQNEAQ (reference sequence). V lost 5 bases, J lost 5 bases, and 11 bases stayed unmatched. The CDR3 spans 15 residues. In DNA, the CDR3 is TGTGCCAGCAGCATTGGGACAGCAGATAAGTATGGCTACACCTTC. This sequence encodes CASSIGTADKYGYTF. Filled out from reference TRBV7-9 and TRBJ1-2, the complete variable domain reads DTGVSQNPRHKITKRGQNVTFRCDPISEHNRLYWYRQTLGQGPEFLTYFQNEAQLEKSRLLSDRFSAERPKGSFSTLEIQRTEQGDSAMYLCASSIGTADKYGYTFGSGTRLTVV.

The chain employs TRBV9 and TRBJ1-2; the D is unclear. This CDR3 contains 13 residues. Germline V CDR1 and CDR2: SGDLS, YYNGEE. Trimming left V 3 bases short and J 4 bases short, with 10 bases between. The CDR3 DNA sequence: TGTGCCAGCAGCGCCCCCGAGGCCTATGGCTACACCTTC. The encoded protein is CASSAPEAYGYTF.

This clonotype occurred many times. The chain employs TRBV2 and TRBJ2-7; D is unresolved. V lost 1 base and J 3 bases, leaving 13 bases between the germline ends. Germline values: CDR1 SNHLY, CDR2 FYNNEI. This CDR3 comprises 15 residues. The CDR3 protein is CASSEGMQVYYEQYF. The CDR3 nucleotides read TGTGCCAGCAGTGAAGGGATGCAGGTCTACTACGAGCAGTACTTC.

In its sample, this clonotype was seen many times. CDR3 residues: CASGSGQLTGEQYF. For the CDR3, the DNA is TGTGCCAGCGGGTCCGGACAACTAACAGGGGAGCAGTACTTC. The chain couples TRBV2 to TRBJ2-7; perhaps TRBD1 as D (6 bases). This CDR3 has 14 residues. V was cut by 8 bases and J by 7 bases, with 21 bases left in between. The germline CDR1 and CDR2 sequences are SNHLY and FYNNEI.

This clonotype was seen more than once but under ten times. The chain uses TRBV2 and TRBJ1-6; no reliable D call. Trimming took 5 bases from V and 4 from J, leaving 9 bases between them. Looked up from germline, CDR1 is SNHLY and CDR2 is FYNNEI. CDR3 length: 14 amino acids. The CDR3 DNA follows: TGTGCCAGCAGTAAAAACCAGTATAATTCACCCCTCCACTTT. Its protein product is CASSKNQYNSPLHF.

This clonotype was detected many times. The chain couples TRBV5-1 to TRBJ1-3; TRBD1 is a possible D gene (6 bases). Germline CDR1 is SGHRS and CDR2 is YFSETQ. With 3 bases removed from V and 0 bases from J, the gap between germline ends came to 7 bases. This CDR3 spans 14 amino acids. The CDR3 is CASSSQGSGNTIYF. CDR3 in DNA: TGCGCCAGCAGCTCACAGGGCTCTGGAAACACCATATATTTT.

This clonotype was found many times. The gene calls are TRBV24-1 and TRBJ1-2, with 7 nucleotides matching TRBD1. V lost 8 bases, J lost 3 bases, and 20 bases stayed unmatched. CDR1 and CDR2 (germline): KGHDR, SFDVKD. CDR3 length: 18 residues. CDR3 amino acids: CATILPPRTGLGDYGYTF. In DNA, the CDR3 is TGTGCCACCATCCTTCCTCCTCGGACAGGCCTGGGGGACTATGGCTACACCTTC.

As to this clonotype: A read error may be the cause here, since a much bigger clone is one base away. This sequence joins TRBV20-1 and TRBJ1-1, with D possibly TRBD1 on 5 matching bases. The V end was cut by 2 bases, the J end by 6 bases, with 16 bases between. Germline CDR1 and CDR2: DFQATT and SNEGSKA (reference sequence). The CDR3 runs to 14 residues. In DNA form, the CDR3 reads TGCAGTGCTAGACAGTTTGGAGCAGGGTCTGAAGCTTTCTTT. It is translated as CSARQFGAGSEAFF.

This clonotype was detected a few times. The gene calls are TRBV19 and TRBJ2-5, with no clear D. Germline loops: CDR1 LNHDA, CDR2 SQIVND (reference sequence). There are 16 residues in the CDR3. V lost 4 bases and J 0 bases, leaving 15 bases between the germline ends. CDR3 in DNA: TGTGCCAGTAGTAAATCAGGATCTTTGTACCAAGAGACCCAGTACTTC. Translated, it gives CASSKSGSLYQETQYF.

This sequence joins TRBV20-1 and TRBJ1-2, with D hard to call. Looked up from germline, CDR1 is DFQATT and CDR2 is SNEGSKA (reference sequence). The CDR3 has 13 amino acids. Trimming stripped 6 bases from V and 7 bases from J, with 18 bases between. The CDR3 coding sequence is TGCAGTGCAGGTGGGGTTTCACGGGGTGGCTACACCTTC. This encodes CSAGGVSRGGYTF.

The chain is built from TRBV10-1 and TRBJ1-1; no clear D gene. The germline V gene encodes CDR1 WNHNN and CDR2 SYGVQD (reference sequence). This CDR3 is built from 13 residues. The ends were cut back, 2 bases at V and 0 bases at J, with 4 bases in the middle. CDR3 sequence (DNA): TGCGCCAGCAGTGAGAGGATGAACACTGAAGCTTTCTTT. Its translation: CASSERMNTEAFF.

The chain combines TRBV5-6 with TRBJ1-1; no firm D call. Deletions cut 2 bases from V and 1 base from J, with 9 bases between. This CDR3 is 14 amino acids long. Germline loops: CDR1 SGHDT, CDR2 YYEEEE. CDR3 protein: CASSFGVGNTEAFF. CDR3 nucleotide sequence: TGTGCCAGCAGCTTCGGGGTTGGGAACACTGAAGCTTTCTTT.

On this clonotype itself: It may be a read error: a sequence one base away is much more abundant. The V gene is TRBV18, the J gene TRBJ2-1; possibly TRBD1 or TRBD2 for D (6 bases each). The CDR3 covers 14 residues. In germline, CDR1 is KGHSH, CDR2 LQKENI. The ends were cut back, 4 bases at V and 6 bases at J, with 13 bases in the middle. CDR3 in amino acids: CASSRGASRNEQFF. In DNA form, the CDR3 reads TGTGCCAGCTCACGGGGGGCTAGCCGCAATGAGCAGTTCTTC.